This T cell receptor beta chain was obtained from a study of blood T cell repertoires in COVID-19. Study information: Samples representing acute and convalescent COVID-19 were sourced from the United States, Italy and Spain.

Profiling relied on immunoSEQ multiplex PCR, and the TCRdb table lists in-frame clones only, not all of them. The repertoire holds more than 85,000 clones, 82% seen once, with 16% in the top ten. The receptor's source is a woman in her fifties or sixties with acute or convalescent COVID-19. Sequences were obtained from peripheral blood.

CDR3: CASSHRAGGGTEAFF. The CDR3, as DNA: TGCGCCAGCAGCCACCGAGCGGGTGGTGGCACTGAAGCTTTCTTT. This sequence joins TRBV4-1 and TRBJ1-1; no firm D call. This CDR3 comprises 15 residues. Germline CDR1 reads MGHRA; CDR2 reads YSYEKL. Trimming shortened V by 3 bases and J by 4 bases, and 15 bases separated the two germline ends.